The rows below give T cell receptor beta chains drawn from one sample of a study of blood T cell repertoires in COVID-19. TCRdb's table, derived via immunoSEQ multiplex PCR, lists solely in-frame clones and lacks some. This sample has roughly 100,000 clones, with about 90% found just once. Sequenced material: peripheral blood. All receptors come from a woman in her fifties or sixties with COVID-19, enrolled during active disease. Both conserved end residues are part of each CDR3. A D gene is named only where the DNA matches it firmly. Size tells how often a clone was seen (once, few, many) or the class of an expanded clone, and some rows leave it out.

>TRBV5-1|TRBJ1-2|once|NA
CASSLLFRGPEDYGYTF
TGCGCCAGCAGCTTGTTGTTTAGGGGCCCAGAGGACTATGGCTACACCTTC
>TRBV3-1/TRBV3-2|TRBJ1-3|NA|NA
CASSHSGNTIYF
TGTGCCAGCAGTCACTCTGGAAACACCATATATTTT
>TRBV5-6|TRBJ2-7|NA|NA
CASSFYTGGSYEQYF
TGTGCCAGCAGCTTTTATACAGGTGGATCCTACGAGCAGTACTTC
>TRBV28|TRBJ2-5|NA|TRBD1
CASSLGTGQTQYF
TGTGCCAGCAGTCTCGGGACAGGGCAGACCCAGTACTTC
>TRBV30|TRBJ2-1|NA|NA
CAWSEWGRLGNEQFF
TGTGCCTGGAGCGAGTGGGGGCGCCTGGGGAATGAGCAGTTCTTC
>TRBV2|TRBJ2-1|NA|NA
CASRKVAQSSYNEQFF
TGTGCCAGCAGGAAAGTAGCGCAGAGCTCCTACAATGAGCAGTTCTTC
>TRBV30|TRBJ2-3|NA|TRBD1
CASHQGADTQYF
TGTGCCTCCCACCAGGGGGCAGATACGCAGTATTTT
>TRBV4-2|TRBJ2-2|NA|TRBD2
CASSQDLAGGHTGELFF
TGTGCCAGCAGCCAAGATCTAGCGGGGGGACACACCGGGGAGCTGTTTTTT
>TRBV19|TRBJ1-1|once|NA
CASTGLLTFF
TGTGCCAGTACGGGACTTTTAACTTTCTTT
>TRBV30|TRBJ1-2|few|NA
CAWSTVNYGYTF
TGTGCCTGGAGTACGGTAAACTATGGCTACACCTTC
>TRBV5-6|TRBJ2-7|NA|NA
CASSSTGSYEQYF
TGTGCCAGCAGCTCGACGGGCTCCTACGAGCAGTACTTC
>TRBV12-3/TRBV12-4|TRBJ2-3|NA|NA
CASSGSGTDTQYF
TGTGCCAGCAGTGGTAGCGGCACAGATACGCAGTATTTT
>TRBV19|TRBJ1-2|few|TRBD1
CASWDSYGYTF
TGTGCCAGTTGGGACAGCTATGGCTACACCTTC
>TRBV4-1|TRBJ2-5|NA|NA
CASSQNDGGTPYSQTQYF
TGCGCCAGCAGCCAAAATGACGGGGGGACACCCTACAGTCAGACCCAGTACTTC
>TRBV11-3|TRBJ2-2|NA|TRBD2
CASSSRSGGTAGELFF
TGTGCCAGCAGCTCGAGGAGCGGGGGTACGGCCGGGGAGCTGTTTTTT
>TRBV6-2/TRBV6-3|TRBJ2-3|NA|TRBD2
CASSYSELAVWYF
TGTGCCAGCAGTTACTCGGAACTAGCGGTTTGGTATTTT
>TRBV5-1|TRBJ2-5|NA|NA
CASSLQETQYF
TGCGCCAGCAGCCTGCAAGAGACCCAGTACTTC
>TRBV29-1|TRBJ2-2|NA|NA
CSVSEGGELFF
TGCAGCGTTTCGGAGGGCGGGGAGCTGTTTTTT
>TRBV5-8|TRBJ1-5|NA|TRBD1
CASSLVRGSGNQPQHF
TGTGCCAGCAGCTTGGTCAGGGGGTCGGGCAATCAGCCCCAGCATTTT
>TRBV6-4|TRBJ1-1|NA|NA
CASSDPSARTEAFF
TGTGCCAGCAGTGACCCGAGCGCACGGACTGAAGCTTTCTTT
>TRBV25-1|TRBJ1-1|NA|TRBD1
CASSRWTGGKNTEAFF
TGTGCCAGCAGCAGGTGGACAGGGGGCAAGAACACTGAAGCTTTCTTT
>TRBV18|TRBJ2-1|once|TRBD1
CATQLKTGGYEQFF
TGTGCCACCCAACTTAAGACAGGGGGATATGAGCAGTTCTTC
>TRBV5-1|TRBJ2-5|NA|NA
CASSPRSQETQYF
TGCGCCAGCAGCCCCCGTTCTCAAGAGACCCAGTACTTC
>TRBV4-1|TRBJ2-3|NA|TRBD2
CASSRGTSGDTDTQYF
TGCGCCAGCAGCCGAGGGACTAGCGGGGACACAGATACGCAGTATTTT
>TRBV5-8|TRBJ2-1|NA|TRBD1
CASSLRGQGYGEQFF
TGTGCCAGCAGCCTGAGGGGACAGGGGTACGGTGAGCAGTTCTTC
>TRBV6-5|TRBJ2-7|NA|TRBD2
CASTRGGAYEQYF
TGTGCCAGCACCCGGGGGGGGGCCTACGAGCAGTACTTC
>TRBV7-9|TRBJ2-7|NA|TRBD1
CASSLGGTGSYEQYF
TGTGCCAGCAGCTTGGGCGGGACAGGATCCTACGAGCAGTACTTC
>TRBV21-1|TRBJ2-7|NA|NA
CASSSPPPYEQYF
TGTGCCAGCAGCTCCCCCCCTCCTTACGAGCAGTACTTC
>TRBV5-4|TRBJ1-4|NA|TRBD1
CASSPRPGQDSNEKLFF
TGTGCCAGCAGCCCGCGCCCCGGACAGGATTCTAATGAAAAACTGTTTTTT
>TRBV7-9|TRBJ1-2|NA|NA
CASSLVATNYGYTF
TGTGCCAGCAGCTTAGTGGCAACTAACTATGGCTACACCTTC
>TRBV7-2|TRBJ1-2|NA|NA
CASSWGHRVGYTF
TGTGCCAGCAGTTGGGGCCACAGAGTTGGCTACACCTTC
>TRBV19|TRBJ1-4|NA|NA
CASSEQQAVSEKLFF
TGTGCCAGTAGTGAACAGCAGGCAGTGAGTGAAAAACTGTTTTTT
>TRBV2|TRBJ2-3|NA|NA
CASSGASWGLADTQYF
TGTGCCAGCAGTGGGGCCTCCTGGGGGCTAGCAGATACGCAGTATTTT
>TRBV19|TRBJ1-1|NA|NA
CASSARVPEAFF
TGTGCCAGTAGTGCCCGAGTCCCTGAAGCTTTCTTT
>TRBV7-8|TRBJ1-2|NA|TRBD1
CASSFSGTGIYGYTF
TGTGCCAGCAGCTTTTCCGGGACAGGGATCTATGGCTACACCTTC
>TRBV6-5|TRBJ2-1|NA|NA
CASSYYVGQEQFF
TGTGCCAGCAGTTACTATGTGGGACAAGAGCAGTTCTTC
>TRBV18|TRBJ2-1|NA|TRBD1
CASSPGQGVHEQFF
TGTGCCAGCTCACCGGGACAGGGGGTACATGAGCAGTTCTTC